The clone carrying this T cell receptor (beta chain) was counted between two and nine times. What it binds is not known. The CDR3 runs 13 residues. Germline CDR1 is SGHRS and CDR2 is YFSETQ. Unmatched junction bases numbered 3, after V lost 5 bases and J lost 4 bases. TCRdb keeps only in-frame clones here, not all; method: immunoSEQ multiplex PCR. The profile shows about 670,000 clones, 60% to 80% of them singletons. The source of the sample is a study of shared clonotypes between healthy human individuals. About the research overall: Each donor contributed plates that comprised three CD4 naive, three CD4 memory, two CD8 naive and one CD8 memory. Study-wide results and limits: Non-shared clonotypes had lower generation probabilities than those shared by all four donors. Generally, naive subsets came out with larger estimated richness than memory subsets. Tissues were not sampled, only blood, and their repertoires likely differ.

The chain employs TRBV5-1 and TRBJ1-1, with 9 bases identical to TRBD1. Input material: memory CD4+ T cells sorted from blood. The subset here: CD45RA-negative fraction. The receptor's source is a woman aged 30 to 39 in good health. The chain's CDR3 is CASRTGQGTEAFF. CDR3 nucleotide sequence: TGCGCCAGCAGAACGGGACAGGGCACTGAAGCTTTCTTT.